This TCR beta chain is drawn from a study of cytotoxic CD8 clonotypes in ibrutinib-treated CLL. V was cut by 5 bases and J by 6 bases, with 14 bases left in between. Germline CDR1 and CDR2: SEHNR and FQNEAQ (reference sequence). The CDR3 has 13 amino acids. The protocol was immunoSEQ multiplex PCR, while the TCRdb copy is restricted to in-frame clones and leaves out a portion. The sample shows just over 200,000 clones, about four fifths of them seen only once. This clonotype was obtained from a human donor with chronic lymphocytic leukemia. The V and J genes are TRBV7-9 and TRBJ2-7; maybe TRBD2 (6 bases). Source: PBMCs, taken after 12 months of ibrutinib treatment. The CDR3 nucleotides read TGTGCCAGCAGCCTCCCAGGAGGGCGCGAGCAGTACTTC. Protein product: CASSLPGGREQYF.